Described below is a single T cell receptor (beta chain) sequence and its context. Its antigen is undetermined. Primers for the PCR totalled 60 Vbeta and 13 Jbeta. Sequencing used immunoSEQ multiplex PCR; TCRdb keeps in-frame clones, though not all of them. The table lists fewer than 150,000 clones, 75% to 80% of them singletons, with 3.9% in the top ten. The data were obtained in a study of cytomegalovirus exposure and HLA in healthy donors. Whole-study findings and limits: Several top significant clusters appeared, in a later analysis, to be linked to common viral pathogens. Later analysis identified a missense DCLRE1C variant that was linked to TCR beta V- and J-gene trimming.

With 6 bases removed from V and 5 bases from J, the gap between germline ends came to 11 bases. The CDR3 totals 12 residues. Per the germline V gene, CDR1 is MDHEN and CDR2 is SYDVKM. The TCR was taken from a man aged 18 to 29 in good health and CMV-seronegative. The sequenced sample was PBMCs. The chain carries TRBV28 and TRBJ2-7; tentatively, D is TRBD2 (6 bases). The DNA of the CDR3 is TGTGCCAGCAGGGGGGGATTCCACGAGCAGTACTTC. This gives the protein CASRGGFHEQYF.